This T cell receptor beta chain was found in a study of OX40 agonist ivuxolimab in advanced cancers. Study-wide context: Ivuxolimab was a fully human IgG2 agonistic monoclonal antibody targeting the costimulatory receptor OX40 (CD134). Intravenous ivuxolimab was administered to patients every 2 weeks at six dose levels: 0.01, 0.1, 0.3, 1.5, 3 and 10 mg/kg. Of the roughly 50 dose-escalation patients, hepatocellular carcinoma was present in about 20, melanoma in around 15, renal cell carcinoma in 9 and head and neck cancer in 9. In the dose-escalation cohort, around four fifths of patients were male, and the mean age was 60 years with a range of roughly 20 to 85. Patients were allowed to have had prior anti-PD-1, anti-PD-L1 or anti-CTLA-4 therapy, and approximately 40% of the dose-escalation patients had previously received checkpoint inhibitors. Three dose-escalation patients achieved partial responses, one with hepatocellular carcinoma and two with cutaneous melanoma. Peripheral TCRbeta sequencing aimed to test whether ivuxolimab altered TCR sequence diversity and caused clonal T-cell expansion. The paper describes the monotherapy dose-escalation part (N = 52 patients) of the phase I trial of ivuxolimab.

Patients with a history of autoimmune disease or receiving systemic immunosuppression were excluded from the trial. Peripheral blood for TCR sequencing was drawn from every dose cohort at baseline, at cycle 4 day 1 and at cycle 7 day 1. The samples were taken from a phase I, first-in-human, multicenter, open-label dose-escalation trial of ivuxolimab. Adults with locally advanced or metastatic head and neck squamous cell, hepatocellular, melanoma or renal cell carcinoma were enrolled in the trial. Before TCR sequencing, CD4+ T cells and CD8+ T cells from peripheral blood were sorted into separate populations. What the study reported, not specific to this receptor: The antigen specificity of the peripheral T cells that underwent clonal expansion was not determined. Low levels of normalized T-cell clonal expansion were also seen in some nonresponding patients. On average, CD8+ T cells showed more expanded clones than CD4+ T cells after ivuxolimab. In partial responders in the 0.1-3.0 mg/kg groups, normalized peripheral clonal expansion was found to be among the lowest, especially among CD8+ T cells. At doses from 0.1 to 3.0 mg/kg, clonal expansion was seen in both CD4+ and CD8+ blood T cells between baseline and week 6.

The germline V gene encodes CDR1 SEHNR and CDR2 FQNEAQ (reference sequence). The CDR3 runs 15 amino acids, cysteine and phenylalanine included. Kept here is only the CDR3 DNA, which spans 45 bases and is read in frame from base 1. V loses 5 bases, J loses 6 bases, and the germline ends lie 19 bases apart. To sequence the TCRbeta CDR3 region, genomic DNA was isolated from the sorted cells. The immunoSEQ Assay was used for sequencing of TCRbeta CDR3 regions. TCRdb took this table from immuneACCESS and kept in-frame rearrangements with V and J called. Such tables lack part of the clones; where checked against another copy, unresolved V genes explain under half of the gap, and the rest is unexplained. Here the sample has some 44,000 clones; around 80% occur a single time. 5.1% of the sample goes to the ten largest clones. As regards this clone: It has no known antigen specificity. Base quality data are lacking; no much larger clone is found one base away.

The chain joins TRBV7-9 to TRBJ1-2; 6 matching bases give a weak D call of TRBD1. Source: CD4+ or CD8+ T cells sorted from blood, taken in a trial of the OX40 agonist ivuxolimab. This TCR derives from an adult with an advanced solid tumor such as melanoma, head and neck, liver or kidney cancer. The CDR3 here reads CASSPGARRGDGYTF. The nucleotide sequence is TGTGCCAGCAGCCCGGGGGCGCGCAGGGGTGATGGCTACACCTTC.